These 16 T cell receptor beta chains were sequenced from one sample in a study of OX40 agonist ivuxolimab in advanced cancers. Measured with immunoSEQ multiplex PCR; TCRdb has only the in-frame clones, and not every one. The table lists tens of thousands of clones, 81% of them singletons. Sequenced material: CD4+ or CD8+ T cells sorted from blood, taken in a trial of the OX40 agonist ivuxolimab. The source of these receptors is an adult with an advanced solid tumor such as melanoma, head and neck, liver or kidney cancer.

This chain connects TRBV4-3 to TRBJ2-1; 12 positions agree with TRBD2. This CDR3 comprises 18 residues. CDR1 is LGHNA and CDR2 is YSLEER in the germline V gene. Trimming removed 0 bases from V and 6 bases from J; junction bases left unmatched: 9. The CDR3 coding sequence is TGCGCCAGCAGCCAAGACTCGAGACTAGCGGGAGCCGCCAATGAGCAGTTCTTC. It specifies CASSQDSRLAGAANEQFF.

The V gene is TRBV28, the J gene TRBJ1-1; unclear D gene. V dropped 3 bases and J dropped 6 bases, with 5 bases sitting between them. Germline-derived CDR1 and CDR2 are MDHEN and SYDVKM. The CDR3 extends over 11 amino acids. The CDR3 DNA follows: TGTGCCAGCAGTTTCGTCTCTGAAGCTTTCTTT. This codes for CASSFVSEAFF.

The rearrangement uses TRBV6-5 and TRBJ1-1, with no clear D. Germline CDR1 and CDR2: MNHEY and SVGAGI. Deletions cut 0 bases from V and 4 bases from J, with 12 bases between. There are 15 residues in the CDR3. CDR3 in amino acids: CASSYSNEGFTEAFF. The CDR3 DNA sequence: TGTGCCAGCAGTTACTCGAACGAGGGCTTCACTGAAGCTTTCTTT.

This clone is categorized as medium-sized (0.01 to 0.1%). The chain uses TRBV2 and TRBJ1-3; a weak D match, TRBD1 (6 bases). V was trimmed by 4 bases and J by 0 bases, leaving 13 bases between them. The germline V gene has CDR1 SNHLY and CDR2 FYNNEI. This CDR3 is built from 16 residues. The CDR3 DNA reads TGTGCCAGCAGTGGAGACAGGTTTAGCTCTGGAAACACCATATATTTT. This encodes CASSGDRFSSGNTIYF.

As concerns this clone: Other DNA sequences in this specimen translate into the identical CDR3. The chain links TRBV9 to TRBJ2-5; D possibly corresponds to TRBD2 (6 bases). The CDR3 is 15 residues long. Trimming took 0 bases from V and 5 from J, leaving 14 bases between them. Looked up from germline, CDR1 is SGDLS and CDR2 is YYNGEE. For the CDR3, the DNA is TGTGCCAGCAGCGTAGGCGGGGCGACGGGGGAGACCCAGTACTTC. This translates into CASSVGGATGETQYF. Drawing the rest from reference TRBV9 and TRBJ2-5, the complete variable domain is DSGVTQTPKHLITATGQRVTLRCSPRSGDLSVYWYQQSLDQGLQFLIQYYNGEERAKGNILERFSAQQFPDLHSELNLSSLELGDSALYFCASSVGGATGETQYFGPGTRLLVL.

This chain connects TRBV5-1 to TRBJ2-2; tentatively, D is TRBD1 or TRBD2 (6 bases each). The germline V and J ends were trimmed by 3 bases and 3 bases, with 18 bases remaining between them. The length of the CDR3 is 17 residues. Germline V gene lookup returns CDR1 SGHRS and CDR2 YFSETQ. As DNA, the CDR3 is TGCGCCAGCAGCTGGAACCTGGGGGGCGCGGACACCGGGGAGCTGTTTTTT. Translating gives CASSWNLGGADTGELFF.

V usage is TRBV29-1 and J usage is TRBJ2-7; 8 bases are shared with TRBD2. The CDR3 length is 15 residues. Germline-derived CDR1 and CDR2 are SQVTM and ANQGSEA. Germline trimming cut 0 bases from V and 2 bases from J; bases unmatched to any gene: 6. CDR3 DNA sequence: TGCAGCGTTGAAGATCCGGGAGGGTTTACCTACGAGCAGTACTTC. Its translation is CSVEDPGGFTYEQYF.

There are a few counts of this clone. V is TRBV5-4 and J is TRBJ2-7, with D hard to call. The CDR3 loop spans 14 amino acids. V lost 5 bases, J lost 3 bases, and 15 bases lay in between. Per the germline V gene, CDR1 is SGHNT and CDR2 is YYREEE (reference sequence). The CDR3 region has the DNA TGTGCCAGCAGACCGGATTGGGGTGACTACGAGCAGTACGTC. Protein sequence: CASRPDWGDYEQYV.

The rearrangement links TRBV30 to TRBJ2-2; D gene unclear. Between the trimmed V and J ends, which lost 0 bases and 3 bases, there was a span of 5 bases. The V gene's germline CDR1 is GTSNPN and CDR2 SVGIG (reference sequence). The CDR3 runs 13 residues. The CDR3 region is CAWSVLDTGELFF. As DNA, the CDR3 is TGTGCCTGGAGTGTACTCGACACCGGGGAGCTGTTTTTT.

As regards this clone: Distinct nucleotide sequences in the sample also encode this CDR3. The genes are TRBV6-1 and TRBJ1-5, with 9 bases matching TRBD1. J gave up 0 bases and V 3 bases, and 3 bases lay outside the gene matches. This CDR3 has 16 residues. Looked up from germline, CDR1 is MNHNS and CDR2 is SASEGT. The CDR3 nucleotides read TGTGCCAGCAGTGAGGGGACAGGGAATAGCAATCAGCCCCAGCATTTT. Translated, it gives CASSEGTGNSNQPQHF.

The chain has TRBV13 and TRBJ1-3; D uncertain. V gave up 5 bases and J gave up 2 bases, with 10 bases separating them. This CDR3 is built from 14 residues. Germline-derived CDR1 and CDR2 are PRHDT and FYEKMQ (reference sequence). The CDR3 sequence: CASSPRLAGNTIYF. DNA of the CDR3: TGTGCCAGCAGCCCCCGCTTGGCTGGAAACACCATATATTTT.

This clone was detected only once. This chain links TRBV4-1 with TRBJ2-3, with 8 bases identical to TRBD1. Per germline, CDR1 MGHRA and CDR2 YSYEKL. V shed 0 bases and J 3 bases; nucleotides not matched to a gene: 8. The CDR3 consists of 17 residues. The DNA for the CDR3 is TGCGCCAGCAGCCAAGATATTAGGACAGGGACAACAGATACGCAGTATTTT. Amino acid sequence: CASSQDIRTGTTDTQYF.

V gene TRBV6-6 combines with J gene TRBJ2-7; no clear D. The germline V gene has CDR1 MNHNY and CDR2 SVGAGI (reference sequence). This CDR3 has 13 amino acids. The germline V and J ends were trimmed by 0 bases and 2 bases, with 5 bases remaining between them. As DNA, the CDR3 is TGTGCCAGCAGTTACTCGGGGACCTACGAGCAGTACGTC. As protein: CASSYSGTYEQYV.

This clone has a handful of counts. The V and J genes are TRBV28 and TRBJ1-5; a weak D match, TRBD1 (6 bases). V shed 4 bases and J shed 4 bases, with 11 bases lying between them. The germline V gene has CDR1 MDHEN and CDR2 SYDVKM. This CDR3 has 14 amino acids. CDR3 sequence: CASSSGTQNQPQHF. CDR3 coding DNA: TGTGCCAGCAGTTCCGGGACACAGAATCAGCCCCAGCATTTT. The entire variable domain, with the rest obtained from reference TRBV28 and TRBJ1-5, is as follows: DVKVTQSSRYLVKRTGEKVFLECVQDMDHENMFWYRQDPGLGLRLIYFSYDVKMKEKGDIPEGYSVSREKKERFSLILESASTNQTSMYLCASSSGTQNQPQHFGDGTRLSIL.

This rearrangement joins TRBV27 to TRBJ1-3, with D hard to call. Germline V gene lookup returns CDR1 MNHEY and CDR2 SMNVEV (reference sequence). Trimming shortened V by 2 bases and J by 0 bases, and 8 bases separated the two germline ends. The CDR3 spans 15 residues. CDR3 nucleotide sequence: TGTGCCAGCAGTTTAACAGCCATCTCTGGAAACACCATATATTTT. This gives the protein CASSLTAISGNTIYF.

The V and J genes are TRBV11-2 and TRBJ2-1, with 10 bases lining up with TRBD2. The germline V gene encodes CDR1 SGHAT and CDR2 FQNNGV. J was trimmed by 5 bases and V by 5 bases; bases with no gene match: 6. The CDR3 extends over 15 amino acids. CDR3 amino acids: CASSRGAGGHNEQFF. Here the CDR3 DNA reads TGTGCCAGCAGCCGTGGAGCGGGGGGGCACAATGAGCAGTTCTTC.